This is a list of T cell receptor beta chains from one sample in a study of cytomegalovirus exposure and HLA in healthy donors. Clones were read by immunoSEQ multiplex PCR, and TCRdb kept only the in-frame ones, dropping some. This sample has roughly 240,000 clones, with 80% to 90% found just once. Sequenced material: PBMCs. These receptors originate from a man younger than 30 in good health and CMV-seronegative. CDR3s leave out the opening cysteine and the closing phenylalanine or tryptophan.

V gene	J gene	CDR3 protein
TRBV27	TRBJ1-5	ASTGGQNQPQH
TRBV5-1	TRBJ1-1	ASSLVRGNTEAF
TRBV10-3	TRBJ1-5	AISESTRGRGRQPQH
TRBV28	TRBJ1-2	ASSLGAYGYT
TRBV7-8	TRBJ1-2	ASSFYGAPGDGYT
TRBV5-1	TRBJ2-7	ASSLYSGTGREQY
TRBV10-3	TRBJ1-5	AISAGMSNQPQH
TRBV19	TRBJ1-2	ASSIEDRTSGYT
TRBV28	TRBJ1-1	ASSSTGAVTEAF
TRBV11-2	TRBJ2-3	ASSLVLDTDTQY
TRBV19	TRBJ1-6	ASRKEGGSYNSPLH
TRBV6-6	TRBJ2-7	ASSDGLARPTQY
TRBV11-2	TRBJ2-2	ASSSYRGRGTGELF
TRBV6-5	TRBJ1-5	ASSYLQGGQPQH
TRBV11-2	TRBJ1-5	ASSPRTVNQPQH
TRBV5-1	TRBJ2-5	ASTRPEGRETQY
TRBV4-2	TRBJ2-7	ASSQEGWGPYEQY
TRBV6-5	TRBJ2-5	ASSSMPYGEQTQY
TRBV14	TRBJ1-2	ASSQGQDYGYT
TRBV4-3	TRBJ2-1	ASSQDWAANEQF
TRBV25-1	TRBJ2-3	ASSESRGVSFTDTQY
TRBV7-2	TRBJ1-6	ASSRGGTAPFNSPLH
TRBV28	TRBJ2-7	ASSRAGGGHEQY
TRBV18	TRBJ2-7	ASSGRNYEQY
TRBV4-1	TRBJ2-1	ASSQIPLAGNNEQF
TRBV4-1	TRBJ1-5	ASSQAPGQPNQPQH